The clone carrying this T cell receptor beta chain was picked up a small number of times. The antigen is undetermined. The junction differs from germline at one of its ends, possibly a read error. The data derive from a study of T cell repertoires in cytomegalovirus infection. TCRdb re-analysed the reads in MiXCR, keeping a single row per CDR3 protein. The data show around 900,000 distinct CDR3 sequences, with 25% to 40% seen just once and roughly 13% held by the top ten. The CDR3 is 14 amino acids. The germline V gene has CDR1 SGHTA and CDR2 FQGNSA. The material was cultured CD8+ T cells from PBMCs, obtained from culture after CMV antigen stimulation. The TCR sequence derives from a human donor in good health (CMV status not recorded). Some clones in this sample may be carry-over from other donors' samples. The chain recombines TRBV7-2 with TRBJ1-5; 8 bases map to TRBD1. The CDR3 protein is CVSSLTGGDQPQHF. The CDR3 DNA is TGTGTCAGCAGCTTAACAGGGGGAGATCAGCCCCAGCATTTT. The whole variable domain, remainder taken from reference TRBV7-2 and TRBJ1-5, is GAGVSQSPSNKVTEKGKDVELRCDPISGHTALYWYRQSLGQGLEFLIYFQGNSAPDKSGLPSDRFSAERTGGSVSTLTIQRTQQEDSAVYLCVSSLTGGDQPQHFGDGTRLSIL.